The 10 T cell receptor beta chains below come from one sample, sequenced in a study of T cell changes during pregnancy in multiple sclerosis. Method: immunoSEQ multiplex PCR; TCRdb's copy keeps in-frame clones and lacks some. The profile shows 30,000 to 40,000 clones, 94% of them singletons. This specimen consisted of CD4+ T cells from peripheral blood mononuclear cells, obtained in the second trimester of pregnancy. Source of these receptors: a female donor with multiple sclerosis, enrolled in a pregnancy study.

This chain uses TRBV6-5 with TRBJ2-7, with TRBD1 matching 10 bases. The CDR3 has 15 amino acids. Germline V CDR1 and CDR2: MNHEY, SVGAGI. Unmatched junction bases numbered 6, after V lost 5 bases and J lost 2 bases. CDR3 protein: CASSKRTGGAYEQYF. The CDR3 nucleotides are TGTGCCAGCAGTAAACGGACAGGGGGGGCCTACGAGCAGTACTTC.

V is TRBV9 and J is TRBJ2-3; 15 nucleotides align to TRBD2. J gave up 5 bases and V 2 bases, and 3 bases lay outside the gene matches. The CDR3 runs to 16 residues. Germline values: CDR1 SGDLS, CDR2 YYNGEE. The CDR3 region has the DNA TGTGCCAGCAGCGTTGGGGGACTAGCGGGGGGAGATACGCAGTATTTT. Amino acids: CASSVGGLAGGDTQYF.

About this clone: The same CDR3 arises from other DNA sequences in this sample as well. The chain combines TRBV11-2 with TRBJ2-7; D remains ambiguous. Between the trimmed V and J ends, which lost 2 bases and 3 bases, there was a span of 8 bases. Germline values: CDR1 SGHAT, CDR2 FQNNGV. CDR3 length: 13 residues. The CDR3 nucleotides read TGTGCCAGCAGCTTAAGTACCGGCTACGAGCAGTACTTC. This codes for CASSLSTGYEQYF.

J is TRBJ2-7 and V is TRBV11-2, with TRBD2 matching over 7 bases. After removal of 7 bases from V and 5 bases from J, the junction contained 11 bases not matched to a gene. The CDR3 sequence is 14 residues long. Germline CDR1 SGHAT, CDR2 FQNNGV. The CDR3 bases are TGTGCCAGCAAGCTCGGGAGGTTTAGTGACGAGCAGTACTTC. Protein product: CASKLGRFSDEQYF.

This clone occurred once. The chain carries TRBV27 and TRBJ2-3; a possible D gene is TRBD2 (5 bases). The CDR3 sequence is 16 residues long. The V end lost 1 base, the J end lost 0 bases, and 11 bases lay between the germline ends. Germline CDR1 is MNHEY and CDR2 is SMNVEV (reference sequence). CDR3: CASSLYGGRSTDTQYF. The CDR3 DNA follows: TGTGCCAGCAGTTTATACGGCGGGCGCAGCACAGATACGCAGTATTTT.

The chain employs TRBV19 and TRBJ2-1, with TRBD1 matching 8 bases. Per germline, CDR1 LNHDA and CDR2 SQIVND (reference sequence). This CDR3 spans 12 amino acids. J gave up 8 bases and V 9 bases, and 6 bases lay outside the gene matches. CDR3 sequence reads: CASRTGRDEQFF. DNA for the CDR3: TGTGCCAGCCGGACAGGGCGGGATGAGCAGTTCTTC.

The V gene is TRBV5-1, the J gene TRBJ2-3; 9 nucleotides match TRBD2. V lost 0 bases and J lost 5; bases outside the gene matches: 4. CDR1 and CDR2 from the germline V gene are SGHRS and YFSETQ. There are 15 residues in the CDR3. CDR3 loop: CASSLDGAGGDTQYF. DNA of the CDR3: TGCGCCAGCAGCTTGGATGGAGCGGGGGGAGATACGCAGTATTTT.

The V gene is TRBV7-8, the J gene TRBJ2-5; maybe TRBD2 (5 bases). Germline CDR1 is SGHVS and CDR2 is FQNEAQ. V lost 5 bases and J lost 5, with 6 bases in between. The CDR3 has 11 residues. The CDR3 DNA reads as TGTGCCAGCAGCCCGGGGGAGACCCAGTACTTC. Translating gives CASSPGETQYF.

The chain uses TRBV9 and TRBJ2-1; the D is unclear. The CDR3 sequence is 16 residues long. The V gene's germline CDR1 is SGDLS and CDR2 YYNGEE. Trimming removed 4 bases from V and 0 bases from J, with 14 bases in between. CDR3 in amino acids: CASSSREVGSYNEQFF. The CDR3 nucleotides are TGTGCCAGCAGCAGTCGAGAGGTCGGCTCCTACAATGAGCAGTTCTTC.

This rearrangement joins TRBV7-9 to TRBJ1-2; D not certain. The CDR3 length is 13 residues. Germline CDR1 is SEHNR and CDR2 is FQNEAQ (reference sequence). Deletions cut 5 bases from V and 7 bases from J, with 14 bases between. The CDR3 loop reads CASSPGSRLGYTF. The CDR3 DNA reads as TGTGCCAGCAGCCCCGGGTCCCGGCTTGGCTACACCTTC. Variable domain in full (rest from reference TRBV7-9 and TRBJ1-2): DTGVSQNPRHKITKRGQNVTFRCDPISEHNRLYWYRQTLGQGPEFLTYFQNEAQLEKSRLLSDRFSAERPKGSFSTLEIQRTEQGDSAMYLCASSPGSRLGYTFGSGTRLTVV.